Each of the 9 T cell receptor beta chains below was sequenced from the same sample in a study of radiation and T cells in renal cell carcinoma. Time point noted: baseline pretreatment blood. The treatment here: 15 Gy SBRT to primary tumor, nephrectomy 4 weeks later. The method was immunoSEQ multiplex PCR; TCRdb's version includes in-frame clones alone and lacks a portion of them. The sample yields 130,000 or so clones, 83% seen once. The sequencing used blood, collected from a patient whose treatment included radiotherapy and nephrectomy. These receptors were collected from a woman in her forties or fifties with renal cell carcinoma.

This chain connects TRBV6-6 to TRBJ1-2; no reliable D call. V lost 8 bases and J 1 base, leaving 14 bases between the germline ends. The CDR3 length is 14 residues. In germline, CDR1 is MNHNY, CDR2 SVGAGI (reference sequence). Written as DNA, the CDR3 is TGTGCCAGCGGGAGGAAGGGAAGTAACTATGGCTACACCTTC. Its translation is CASGRKGSNYGYTF.

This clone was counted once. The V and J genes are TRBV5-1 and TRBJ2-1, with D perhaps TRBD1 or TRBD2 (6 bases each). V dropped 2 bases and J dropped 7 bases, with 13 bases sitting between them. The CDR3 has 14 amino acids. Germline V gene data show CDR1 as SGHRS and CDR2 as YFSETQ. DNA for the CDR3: TGCGCCAGCAGCTTAGAACAGGGAGGAAATGAGCAGTTCTTC. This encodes CASSLEQGGNEQFF.

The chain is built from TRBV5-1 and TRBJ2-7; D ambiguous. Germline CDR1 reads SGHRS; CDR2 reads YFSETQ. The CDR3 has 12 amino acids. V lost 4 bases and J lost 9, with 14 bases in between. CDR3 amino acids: CASSPRGLGQYF. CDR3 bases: TGCGCCAGCAGCCCACGAGGTTTGGGGCAGTACTTC. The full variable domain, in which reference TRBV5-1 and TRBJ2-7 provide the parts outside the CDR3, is KAGVTQTPRYLIKTRGQQVTLSCSPISGHRSVSWYQQTPGQGLQFLFEYFSETQRNKGNFPGRFSGRQFSNSRSEMNVSTLELGDSALYLCASSPRGLGQYFGPGTRLTVT.

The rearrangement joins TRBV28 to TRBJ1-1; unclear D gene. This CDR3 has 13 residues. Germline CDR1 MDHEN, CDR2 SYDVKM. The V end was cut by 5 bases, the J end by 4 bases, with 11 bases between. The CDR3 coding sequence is TGTGCCAGCAGTCCCTCGCTAGGCACTGAAGCTTTCTTT. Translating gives CASSPSLGTEAFF.

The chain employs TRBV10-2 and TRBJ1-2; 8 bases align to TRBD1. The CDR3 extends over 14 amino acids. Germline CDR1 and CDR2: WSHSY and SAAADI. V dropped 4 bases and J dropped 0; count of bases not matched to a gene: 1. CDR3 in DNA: TGCGCCAGCAGTGGACAGGGGCCTAACTATGGCTACACCTTC. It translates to CASSGQGPNYGYTF.

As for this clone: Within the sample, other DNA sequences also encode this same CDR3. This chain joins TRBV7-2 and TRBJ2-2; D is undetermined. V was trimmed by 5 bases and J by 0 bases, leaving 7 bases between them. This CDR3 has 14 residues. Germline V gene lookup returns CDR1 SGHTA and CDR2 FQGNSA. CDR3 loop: CASSLSPNTGELFF. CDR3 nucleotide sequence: TGTGCCAGCAGCCTAAGCCCGAACACCGGGGAGCTGTTTTTT.

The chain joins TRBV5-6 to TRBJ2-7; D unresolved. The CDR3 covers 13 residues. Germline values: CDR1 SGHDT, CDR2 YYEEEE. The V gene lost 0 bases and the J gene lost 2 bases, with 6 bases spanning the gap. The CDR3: CASSLAAPYEQYF. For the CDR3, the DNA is TGTGCCAGCAGCTTGGCGGCTCCCTACGAGCAGTACTTC.

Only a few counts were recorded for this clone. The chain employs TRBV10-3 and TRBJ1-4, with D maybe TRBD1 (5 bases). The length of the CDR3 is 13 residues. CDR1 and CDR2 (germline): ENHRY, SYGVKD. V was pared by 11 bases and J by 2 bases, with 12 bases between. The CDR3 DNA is TGTGCCGCCCAGGGAGCCACTAATGAAAAACTGTTTTTT. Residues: CAAQGATNEKLFF.

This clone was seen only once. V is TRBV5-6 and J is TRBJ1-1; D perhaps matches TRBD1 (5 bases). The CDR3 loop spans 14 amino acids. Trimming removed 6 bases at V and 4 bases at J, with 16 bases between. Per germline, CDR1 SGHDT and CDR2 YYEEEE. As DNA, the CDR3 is TGTGCCAGCATCCGTCGGGGCCAGGGCACTGAAGCTTTCTTT. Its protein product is CASIRRGQGTEAFF. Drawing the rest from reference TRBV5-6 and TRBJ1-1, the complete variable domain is DAGVTQSPTHLIKTRGQQVTLRCSPKSGHDTVSWYQQALGQGPQFIFQYYEEEERQRGNFPDRFSGHQFPNYSSELNVNALLLGDSALYLCASIRRGQGTEAFFGQGTRLTVV.